This T cell receptor (beta chain) was found in a study of blood T cells in healthy people across ages. This clonotype has at least ten counts. There are 14 residues in the CDR3. Germline-derived CDR1 and CDR2 are MGHDK and SYGVNS. Between the trimmed V and J ends, which lost 1 base and 6 bases, there was a span of 10 bases. A second 7 to 11 cycle PCR used barcoded and J-beta primers. MiXCR, applied by TCRdb to the 5' RACE reads, yields one record per CDR3 protein. The profile shows about 700,000 distinct CDR3 sequences, less than 40% of them singletons. The V gene is TRBV25-1, the J gene TRBJ2-1; D might be TRBD1 (5 bases). The material sequenced was blood. The clonotype was recovered from a woman at least 80 years old in good health. The CDR3 sequence is CASSEWGRTNEQFF. The CDR3 DNA reads TGTGCCAGCAGTGAATGGGGCAGAACCAATGAGCAGTTCTTC.